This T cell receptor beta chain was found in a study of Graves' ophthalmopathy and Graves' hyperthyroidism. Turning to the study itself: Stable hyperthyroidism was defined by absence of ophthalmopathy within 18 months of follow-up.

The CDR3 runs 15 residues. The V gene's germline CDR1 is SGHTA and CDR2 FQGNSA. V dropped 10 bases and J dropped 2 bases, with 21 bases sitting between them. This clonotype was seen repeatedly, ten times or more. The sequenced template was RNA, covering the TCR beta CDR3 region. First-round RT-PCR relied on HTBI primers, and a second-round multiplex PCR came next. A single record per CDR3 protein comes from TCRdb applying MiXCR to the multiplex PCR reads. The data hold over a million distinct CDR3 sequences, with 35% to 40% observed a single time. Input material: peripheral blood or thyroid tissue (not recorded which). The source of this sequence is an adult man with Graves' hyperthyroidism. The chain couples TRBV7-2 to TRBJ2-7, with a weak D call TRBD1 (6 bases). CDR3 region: CATATGGATTYEQYF. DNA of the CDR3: TGTGCCACCGCAACTGGGGGCGCTACCACCTACGAGCAGTACTTC.